The rows below give T cell receptor beta chains drawn from one sample of a study of Ad26.COV2.S vaccination and SARS-CoV-2 variants. Assay: immunoSEQ multiplex PCR; the TCRdb copy retains only in-frame clones and omits some. The data show under 300,000 clones, with 87% seen just once and 2.9% held by the top ten. Source: peripheral blood, taken in a trial of Ad26.COV2.S vaccine versus placebo. The origin of the receptors is a person between 18 and 65 years old who received the Ad26.COV2.S COVID-19 vaccine or a placebo. The CDR3 runs from the conserved cysteine through the conserved F or W. A D gene is named only where the DNA matches it firmly. Clone size appears in some rows only: once, few, many, or a class for an expanded clone.

j_call d_call v_call clone_size cdr3_aa cdr3_nt
TRBJ1-1 . TRBV2 . CASSGWNTEAFF TGTGCCAGCAGTGGGTGGAACACTGAAGCTTTCTTT
TRBJ2-1 . TRBV5-5 . CASSLRQGVYNEQFF TGTGCCAGCAGCTTGCGTCAGGGCGTCTACAATGAGCAGTTCTTC
TRBJ1-2 TRBD1 TRBV18 . CASSPVTLGQGGGYTF TGTGCCAGCTCACCCGTAACTTTGGGACAGGGTGGCGGCTACACCTTC
TRBJ2-1 TRBD1 TRBV7-9 . CASSFGTGYNEQFF TGTGCCAGCAGCTTCGGGACAGGTTACAATGAGCAGTTCTTC
TRBJ1-4 . TRBV9 . CASSVRAGTNEKLFF TGTGCCAGCAGCGTGCGGGCTGGGACTAATGAAAAACTGTTTTTT
TRBJ2-7 . TRBV5-5 once CASSLRAPGDEQYF TGTGCCAGCAGCTTGAGGGCCCCAGGGGACGAGCAGTACTTC
TRBJ2-1 . TRBV24-1 . CATSDRGQSYNEQFF TGTGCCACCAGTGATCGTGGACAGTCCTACAATGAGCAGTTCTTC
TRBJ2-3 . TRBV7-3 . CASSLSGGSTDTQYF TGTGCCAGCAGCTTAAGTGGGGGAAGCACAGATACGCAGTATTTT
TRBJ1-2 . TRBV6-2/TRBV6-3 . CASSHEPYGYTF TGTGCCAGCAGTCACGAACCTTATGGCTACACCTTC
TRBJ1-2 TRBD1 TRBV29-1 . CSVLNRGDYGYTF TGCAGCGTCCTCAACAGGGGCGACTATGGCTACACCTTC
TRBJ2-1 . TRBV14 . CASSQETSMPLYNEQFF TGTGCCAGCAGCCAAGAAACTTCTATGCCCCTTTACAATGAGCAGTTCTTC
TRBJ2-5 TRBD2 TRBV7-2 . CASSLGGTSGKETQYF TGTGCCAGCAGCTTAGGAGGGACTAGCGGGAAAGAGACCCAGTACTTC
TRBJ1-2 TRBD1 TRBV19 . CASSIGGGRTGARGYTF TGTGCCAGTAGTATCGGCGGGGGCCGGACAGGGGCTCGGGGCTACACCTTC
TRBJ2-7 . TRBV7-2 once CASSLAGSPEYEQYF TGTGCCAGCAGCTTAGCCGGCTCACCTGAGTATGAGCAGTACTTC
TRBJ2-5 . TRBV9 . CASSVREETQYF TGTGCCAGCAGCGTCCGGGAAGAGACCCAGTACTTC
TRBJ2-1 TRBD1 TRBV6-2/TRBV6-3 . CASSSGGTGIHNEQFF TGTGCCAGCAGTTCCGGCGGGACAGGGATCCACAATGAGCAGTTCTTC
TRBJ2-5 . TRBV7-9 . CASSLGGKTQYF TGTGCCAGCAGCTTAGGGGGGAAGACCCAGTACTTC
TRBJ2-3 TRBD2 TRBV7-2 . CASSEWGGDTQYF TGTGCCAGCAGCGAATGGGGGGGAGATACGCAGTATTTT
TRBJ2-5 TRBD1 TRBV19 . CASSTRQGRETQYF TGTGCCAGTAGTACCCGACAGGGACGGGAGACCCAGTACTTC
TRBJ2-2 . TRBV7-2 few CASSLSGRGNTGELFF TGTGCCAGCAGCCTCTCCGGGCGGGGCAACACCGGGGAGCTGTTTTTT
TRBJ2-2 TRBD2 TRBV4-3 . CASSSVALAEKYTGELFF TGCGCCAGCAGCTCGGTAGCCCTAGCGGAAAAATACACCGGGGAGCTGTTTTTT
TRBJ2-3 TRBD2 TRBV2 . CATNSGLAGSDTQYF TGTGCCACCAATTCTGGACTAGCGGGTTCAGATACGCAGTATTTT
TRBJ2-2 TRBD1 TRBV4-1 . CASSQETGAVGELFF TGCGCCAGCAGCCAAGAAACAGGGGCGGTCGGGGAGCTGTTTTTT
TRBJ1-4 TRBD1 TRBV5-1 . CASSPKTGTTNEKLFF TGCGCCAGCAGCCCGAAGACAGGGACAACTAATGAAAAACTGTTTTTT
TRBJ1-2 . TRBV2 . CASNTVGRVSGYTF TGTGCCAGCAATACGGTCGGCAGGGTGAGTGGCTACACCTTC
TRBJ2-1 . TRBV27 . CASSLMSSYNEQFF TGTGCCAGCAGTTTAATGAGCTCCTACAATGAGCAGTTCTTC
TRBJ1-2 . TRBV25-1 . CASSRGQGGLAAYGYTF TGTGCCAGCAGTCGAGGGCAGGGTGGATTGGCAGCCTATGGCTACACCTTC
TRBJ1-5 . TRBV2 . CASSEDSPSNQPQHF TGTGCCAGCAGTGAGGACAGCCCTAGCAATCAGCCCCAGCATTTT
TRBJ2-1 TRBD2 TRBV6-4 . CASSAQAGGNNEQFF TGTGCCAGCAGTGCTCAAGCGGGGGGGAACAATGAGCAGTTCTTC
TRBJ1-2 . TRBV19 . CASSIVSGPIGNYGYTF TGTGCCAGTAGTATAGTTTCAGGCCCGATTGGCAACTATGGCTACACCTTC
TRBJ2-1 . TRBV7-9 . CASSFPPGYSYNEQFF TGTGCCAGCAGCTTCCCTCCCGGATACTCCTACAATGAGCAGTTCTTC
TRBJ2-1 . TRBV7-6 . CASSLGLAYNEQFF TGTGCCAGCAGCCTTGGTCTCGCCTACAATGAGCAGTTCTTC
TRBJ1-6 . TRBV7-9 . CASSSPSGLDNSPLHF TGTGCCAGCAGCTCGCCATCGGGGTTGGATAATTCACCCCTCCACTTT
TRBJ2-2 . TRBV4-3 . CASSQDQVVRELFF TGCGCCAGCAGCCAAGATCAGGTCGTGAGAGAGCTGTTTTTT
TRBJ2-2 . TRBV2 . CASTADRNTGELFF TGTGCCAGTACTGCGGACAGGAACACCGGGGAGCTGTTTTTT
TRBJ2-5 . TRBV6-4 . CASRAEDGSQETQYF TGTGCCAGCAGAGCCGAAGACGGGTCACAAGAGACCCAGTACTTC
TRBJ1-2 . TRBV24-1 . CATSDFSRHYGYTF TGTGCCACCAGTGATTTTTCCAGGCACTATGGCTACACCTTC
TRBJ2-3 TRBD2 TRBV11-3 . CASSLGILAGSTDTQYF TGTGCCAGCAGCTTAGGAATACTAGCGGGTAGCACAGATACGCAGTATTTT
TRBJ1-2 . TRBV7-2 . CASSLVGRGGGYGYTF TGTGCCAGCAGCTTAGTAGGGCGGGGCGGAGGCTATGGCTACACCTTC
TRBJ1-1 . TRBV7-9 . CASSSTGSTEAFF TGTGCCAGCAGTTCTACAGGAAGCACTGAAGCTTTCTTT
TRBJ2-3 TRBD2 TRBV7-2 . CASSTGLAGNTDTQYF TGTGCCAGCAGCACCGGACTAGCGGGGAACACAGATACGCAGTATTTT
TRBJ2-1 TRBD1 TRBV19 . CASGGTGQEVGEQFF TGTGCCAGTGGGGGGACAGGTCAGGAGGTAGGCGAGCAGTTCTTC
TRBJ1-2 . TRBV4-3 once CASSQYVRGLYGYTF TGCGCCAGCAGCCAATACGTCAGGGGCCTCTATGGCTACACCTTC
TRBJ1-5 . TRBV7-2 . CASSLQNTGRRPQHF TGTGCCAGCAGCTTACAAAACACAGGGCGGAGGCCCCAGCATTTT
TRBJ2-5 TRBD1 TRBV27 once CASKGQGRGETQYF TGTGCCAGCAAAGGACAGGGGAGAGGTGAGACCCAGTACTTC
TRBJ1-2 . TRBV19 . CASSMVQGANYGYTF TGTGCCAGTAGTATGGTACAGGGAGCTAACTATGGCTACACCTTC
TRBJ2-1 . TRBV7-2 . CASSLEGSLHEQFF TGTGCCAGCAGCTTAGAGGGGTCTCTCCATGAGCAGTTCTTC
TRBJ1-6 . TRBV5-1 . CASSPVQGTSPLHF TGCGCCAGCAGCCCGGTGCAGGGGACTTCACCCCTCCACTTT
TRBJ2-3 . TRBV7-3 . CASSRAGLSTDTQYF TGTGCCAGCAGTCGTGCGGGGCTTAGCACAGATACGCAGTATTTT